This T cell receptor (beta chain) was recovered during a study of T cell responses to AZD1222 COVID-19 vaccine. Notes on the study in general: Seropositivity was recorded at baseline in only 5 or 6 AZD1222 recipients. Spike-specific TCR breadth and depth both grew after two AZD1222 doses.

In regard to this clone: Its antigen is as yet unknown.

The V end was cut by 4 bases, the J end by 1 base, with 15 bases between. The CDR3 length is 16 residues. CDR1 and CDR2 from the germline V gene are KGHDR and SFDVKD. Produced via immunoSEQ multiplex PCR; TCRdb's table is partial and in-frame only. The table shows 200,000 or so clones, with around 93% occurring only once. The sample consisted of peripheral blood, taken on day 0 of AZD1222 vaccination. The rearrangement links TRBV24-1 to TRBJ2-5, with D tentatively TRBD1 (6 bases). The receptor's source is an adult in good health. The DNA for the CDR3 is TGTGCCACCAGTGACAATCAGGGGATTCCCCAAGAGACCCAGTACTTC. Translating it yields CATSDNQGIPQETQYF.